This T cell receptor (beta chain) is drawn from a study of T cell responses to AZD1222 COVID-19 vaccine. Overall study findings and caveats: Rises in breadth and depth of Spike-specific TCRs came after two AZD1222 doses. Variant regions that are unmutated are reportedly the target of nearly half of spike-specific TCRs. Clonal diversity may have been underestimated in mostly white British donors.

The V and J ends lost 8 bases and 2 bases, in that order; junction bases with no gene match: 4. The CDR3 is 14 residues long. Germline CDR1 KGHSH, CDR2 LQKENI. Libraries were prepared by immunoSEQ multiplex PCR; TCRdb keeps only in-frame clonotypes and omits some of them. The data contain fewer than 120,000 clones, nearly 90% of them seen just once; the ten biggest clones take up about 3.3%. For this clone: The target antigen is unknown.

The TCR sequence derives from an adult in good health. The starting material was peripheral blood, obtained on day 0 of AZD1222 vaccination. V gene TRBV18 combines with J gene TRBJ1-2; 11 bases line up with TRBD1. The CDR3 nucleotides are TGTGCCAGCACTCGGGACAGGGGGAACTATGGCTACACCTTC. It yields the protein CASTRDRGNYGYTF. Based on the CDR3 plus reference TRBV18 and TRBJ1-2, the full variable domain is NAGVMQNPRHLVRRRGQEARLRCSPMKGHSHVYWYRQLPEEGLKFMVYLQKENIIDESGMPKERFSAEFPKEGPSILRIQQVVRGDSAAYFCASTRDRGNYGYTFGSGTRLTVV.